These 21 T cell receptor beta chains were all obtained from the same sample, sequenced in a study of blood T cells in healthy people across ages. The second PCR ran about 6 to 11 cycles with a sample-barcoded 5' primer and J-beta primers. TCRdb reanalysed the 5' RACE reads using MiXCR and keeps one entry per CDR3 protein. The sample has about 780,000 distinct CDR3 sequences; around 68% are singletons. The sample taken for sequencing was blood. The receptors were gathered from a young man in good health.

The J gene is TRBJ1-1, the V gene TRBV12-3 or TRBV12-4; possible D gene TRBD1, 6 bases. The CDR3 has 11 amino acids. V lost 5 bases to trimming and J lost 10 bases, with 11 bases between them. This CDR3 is CASSGPRGAFF. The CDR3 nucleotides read TGTGCCAGCAGTGGGCCCAGGGGAGCTTTCTTT.

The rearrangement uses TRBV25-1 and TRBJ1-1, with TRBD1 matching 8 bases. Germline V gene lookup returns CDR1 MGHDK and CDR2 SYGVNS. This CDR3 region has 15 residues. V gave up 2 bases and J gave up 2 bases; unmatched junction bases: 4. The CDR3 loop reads CASSEGTGVNTEAFF. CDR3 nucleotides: TGTGCCAGCAGTGAAGGGACAGGCGTTAACACTGAAGCTTTCTTT.

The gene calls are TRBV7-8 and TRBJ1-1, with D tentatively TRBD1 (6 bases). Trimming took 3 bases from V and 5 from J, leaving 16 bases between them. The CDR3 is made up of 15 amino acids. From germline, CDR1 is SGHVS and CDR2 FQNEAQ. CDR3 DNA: TGTGCCAGCAGCTTGACGACAGGTCCTCATACTGAAGCTTTCTTT. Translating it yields CASSLTTGPHTEAFF.

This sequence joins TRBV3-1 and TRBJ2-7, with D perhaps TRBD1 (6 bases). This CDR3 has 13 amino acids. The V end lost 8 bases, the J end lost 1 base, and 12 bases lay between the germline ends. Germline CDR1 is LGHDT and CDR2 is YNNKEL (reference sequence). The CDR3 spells CASRGGESYEQYF. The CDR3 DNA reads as TGTGCCAGCCGTGGGGGCGAGTCCTACGAGCAGTACTTC.

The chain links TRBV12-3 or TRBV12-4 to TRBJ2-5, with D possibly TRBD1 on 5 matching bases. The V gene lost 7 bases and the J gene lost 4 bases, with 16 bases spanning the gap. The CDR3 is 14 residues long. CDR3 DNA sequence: TGTGCCAGCACCCCGTCAGGGCTTCGAGAGACCCAGTACTTC. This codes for CASTPSGLRETQYF.

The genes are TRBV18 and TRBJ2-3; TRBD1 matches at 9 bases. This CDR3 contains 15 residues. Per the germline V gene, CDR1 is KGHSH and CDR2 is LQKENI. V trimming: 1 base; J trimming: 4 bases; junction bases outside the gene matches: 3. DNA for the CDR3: TGTGCCAGCTCACCACGGGACAGGGCCGCAGATACGCAGTATTTT. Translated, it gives CASSPRDRAADTQYF.

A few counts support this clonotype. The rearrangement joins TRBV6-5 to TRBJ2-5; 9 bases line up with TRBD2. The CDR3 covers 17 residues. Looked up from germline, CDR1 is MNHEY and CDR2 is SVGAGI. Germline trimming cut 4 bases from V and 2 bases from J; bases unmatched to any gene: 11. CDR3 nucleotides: TGTGCCAGCAGTTCCCAGCCTAGCGGGGTTTTTCAAGAGACCCAGTACTTC. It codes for CASSSQPSGVFQETQYF.

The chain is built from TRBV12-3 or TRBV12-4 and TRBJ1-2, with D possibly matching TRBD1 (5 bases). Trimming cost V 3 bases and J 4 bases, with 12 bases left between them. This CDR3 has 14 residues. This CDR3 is CASSLNRNSYGYTF. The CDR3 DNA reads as TGTGCCAGCAGTTTGAACAGGAATTCCTATGGCTACACCTTC.

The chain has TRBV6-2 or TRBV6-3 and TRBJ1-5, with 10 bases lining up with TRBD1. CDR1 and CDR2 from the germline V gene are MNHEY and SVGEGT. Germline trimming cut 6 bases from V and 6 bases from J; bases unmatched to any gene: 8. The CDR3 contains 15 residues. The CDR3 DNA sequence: TGTGCCAGCAGCCCCGGGACAGGGGCTTTTCAGCCCCAGCATTTT. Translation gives CASSPGTGAFQPQHF.

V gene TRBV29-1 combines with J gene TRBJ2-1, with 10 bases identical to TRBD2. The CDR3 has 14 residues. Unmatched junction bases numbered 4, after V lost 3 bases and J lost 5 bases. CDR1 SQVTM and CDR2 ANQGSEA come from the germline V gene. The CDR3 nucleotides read TGCAGCGTTGATGTCCTAGCGGGGGACAATGAGCAGTTCTTC. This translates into CSVDVLAGDNEQFF.

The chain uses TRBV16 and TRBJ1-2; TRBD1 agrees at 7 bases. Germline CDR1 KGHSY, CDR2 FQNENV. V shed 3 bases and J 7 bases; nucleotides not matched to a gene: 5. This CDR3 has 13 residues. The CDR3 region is CASSQGGGPGYTF. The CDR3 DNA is TGTGCCAGCAGCCAGGGAGGGGGCCCTGGCTACACCTTC.

CDR3 sequence reads: CAISDAGGTNVLTF. The DNA of the CDR3 is TGTGCCATCAGTGACGCCGGAGGTACCAACGTCCTGACTTTC. The chain links TRBV10-3 to TRBJ2-6, with a tentative D call TRBD2 (5 bases). Trimming took off 3 bases at V and 8 bases at J, with 11 bases between the two ends. Per germline, CDR1 ENHRY and CDR2 SYGVKD. CDR3 length: 14 residues.

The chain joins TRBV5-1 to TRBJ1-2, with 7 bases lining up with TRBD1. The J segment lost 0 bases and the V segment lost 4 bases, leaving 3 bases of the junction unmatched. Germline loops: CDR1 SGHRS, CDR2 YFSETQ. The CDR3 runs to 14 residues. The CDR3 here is CASSPDRTNYGYTF. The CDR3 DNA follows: TGCGCCAGCAGCCCGGACAGGACTAACTATGGCTACACCTTC.

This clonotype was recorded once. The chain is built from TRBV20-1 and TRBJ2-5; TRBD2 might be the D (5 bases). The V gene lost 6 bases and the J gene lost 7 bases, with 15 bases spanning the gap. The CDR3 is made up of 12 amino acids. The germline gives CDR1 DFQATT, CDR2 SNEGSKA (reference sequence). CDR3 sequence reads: CSAFSGLGTQYF. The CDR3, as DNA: TGCAGTGCCTTTTCCGGACTCGGGACCCAGTACTTC.

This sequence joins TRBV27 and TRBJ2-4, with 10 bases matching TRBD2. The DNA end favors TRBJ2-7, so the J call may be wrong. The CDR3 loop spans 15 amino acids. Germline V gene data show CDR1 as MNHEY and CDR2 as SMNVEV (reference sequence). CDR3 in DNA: TGTGCCAGCAGTCGTACCCTAGCGGGGGCCTACGAGCAGTACTTC. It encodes CASSRTLAGAYEQYF.

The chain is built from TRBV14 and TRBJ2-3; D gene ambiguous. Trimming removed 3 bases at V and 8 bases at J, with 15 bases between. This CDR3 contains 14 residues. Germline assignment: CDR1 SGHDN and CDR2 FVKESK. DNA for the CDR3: TGTGCCAGCAGCCAGGGTGCTACGCATGTTACGCAGTATTTT. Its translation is CASSQGATHVTQYF. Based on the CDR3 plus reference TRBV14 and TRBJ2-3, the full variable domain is EAGVTQFPSHSVIEKGQTVTLRCDPISGHDNLYWYRRVMGKEIKFLLHFVKESKQDESGMPNNRFLAERTGGTYSTLKVQPAELEDSGVYFCASSQGATHVTQYFGPGTRLTVL.

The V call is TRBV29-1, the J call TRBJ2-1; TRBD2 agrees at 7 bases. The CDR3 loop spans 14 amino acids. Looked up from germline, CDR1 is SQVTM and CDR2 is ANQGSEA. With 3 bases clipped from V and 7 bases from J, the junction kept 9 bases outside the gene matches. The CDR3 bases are TGCAGCGTTGAGAAGGCGGGGGTGGGGAATGAGCAGTTCTTC. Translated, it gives CSVEKAGVGNEQFF.

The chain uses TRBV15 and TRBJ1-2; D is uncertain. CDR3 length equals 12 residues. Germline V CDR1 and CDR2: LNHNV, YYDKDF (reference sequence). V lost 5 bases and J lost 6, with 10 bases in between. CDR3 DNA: TGTGCCACCAGCCTATGGGGAAATGGCTACACCTTC. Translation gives CATSLWGNGYTF.

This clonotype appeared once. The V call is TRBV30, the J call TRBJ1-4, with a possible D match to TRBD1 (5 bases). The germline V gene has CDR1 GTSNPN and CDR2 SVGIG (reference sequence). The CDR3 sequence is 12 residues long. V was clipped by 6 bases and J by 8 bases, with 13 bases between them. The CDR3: CACPGPLEKLFF. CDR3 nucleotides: TGTGCCTGTCCGGGACCGCTGGAAAAACTGTTTTTT. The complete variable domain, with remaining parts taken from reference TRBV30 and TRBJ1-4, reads SQTIHQWPATLVQPVGSPLSLECTVEGTSNPNLYWYRQAAGRGLQLLFYSVGIGQISSEVPQNLSASRPQDRQFILSSKKLLLSDSGFYLCACPGPLEKLFFGSGTQLSVL.

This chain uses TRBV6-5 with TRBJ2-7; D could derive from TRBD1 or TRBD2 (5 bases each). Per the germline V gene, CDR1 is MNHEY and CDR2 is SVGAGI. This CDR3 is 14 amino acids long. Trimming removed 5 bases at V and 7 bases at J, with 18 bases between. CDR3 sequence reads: CASSDGTVTGEQYF. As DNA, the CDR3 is TGTGCCAGCAGTGACGGGACCGTGACGGGGGAGCAGTACTTC.

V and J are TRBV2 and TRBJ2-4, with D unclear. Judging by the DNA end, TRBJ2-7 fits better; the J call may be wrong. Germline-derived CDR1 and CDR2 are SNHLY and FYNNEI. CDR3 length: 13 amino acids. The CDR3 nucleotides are TGTGCCAGCAATAGACCTTCTAACTACGAGCAGTACTTC. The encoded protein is CASNRPSNYEQYF.